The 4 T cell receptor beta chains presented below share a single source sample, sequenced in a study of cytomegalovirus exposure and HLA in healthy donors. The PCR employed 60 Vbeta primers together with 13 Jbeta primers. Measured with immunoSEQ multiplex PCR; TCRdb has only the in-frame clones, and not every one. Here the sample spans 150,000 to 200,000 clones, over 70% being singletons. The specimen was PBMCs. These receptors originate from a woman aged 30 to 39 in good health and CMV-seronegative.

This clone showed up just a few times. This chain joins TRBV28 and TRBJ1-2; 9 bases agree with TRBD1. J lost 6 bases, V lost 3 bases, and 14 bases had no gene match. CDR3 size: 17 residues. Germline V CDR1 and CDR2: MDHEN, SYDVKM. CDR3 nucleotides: TGTGCCAGCAGTTTGTACCCACCGGGACAGGGAAGGGATGGCTACACCTTC. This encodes CASSLYPPGQGRDGYTF.

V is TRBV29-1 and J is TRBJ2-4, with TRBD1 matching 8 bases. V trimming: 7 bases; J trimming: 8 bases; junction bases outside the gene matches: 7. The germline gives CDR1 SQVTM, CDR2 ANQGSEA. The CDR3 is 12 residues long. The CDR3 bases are TGCAGCGCGGACAGGGATGATGACATTCAGTACTTC. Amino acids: CSADRDDDIQYF.

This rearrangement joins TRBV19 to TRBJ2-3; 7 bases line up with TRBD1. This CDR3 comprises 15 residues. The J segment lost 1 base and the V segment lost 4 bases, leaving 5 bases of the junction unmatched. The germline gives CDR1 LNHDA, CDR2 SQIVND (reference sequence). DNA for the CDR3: TGTGCCAGTAGTAGATACAGGGGCCGCACAGATACGCAGTATTTT. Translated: CASSRYRGRTDTQYF.

The CDR3 loop reads CASSTSGGSTDTQYF. CDR3 nucleotides: TGTGCCAGCAGCACTAGCGGGGGGAGCACAGATACGCAGTATTTT. The chain combines TRBV7-6 with TRBJ2-3, with 12 bases fitting TRBD2. The germline CDR1 and CDR2 sequences are SGHVS and FNYEAQ. This CDR3 has 15 residues. V was pared by 5 bases and J by 0 bases, with 0 bases of the junction left unmatched.